This TCR beta chain was sequenced during a study of shared T cell receptors in the human thymus. Here immunoSEQ multiplex PCR was the method, and the copy in TCRdb shows in-frame clones only, minus some. This table has 700,000 to 750,000 clones, 80% to 90% appearing once. CDR1 is LNHNV, CDR2 YYDKDF, per germline (reference sequence). This CDR3 is 12 amino acids long. Trimming cost V 5 bases and J 8 bases; bases outside gene matches: 5. These data also featured in a second study, about human thymus T cells. That paper notes: Finnish infants who were healthy and having corrective surgery for congenital heart defects made up the donors. Repertoires sampled from thymus and blood appeared biased in V and J gene usage. Unrelated individuals reportedly shared highly overlapping thymic TCR repertoires.

Material: thymocytes. V is TRBV15 and J is TRBJ1-1; 7 nucleotides match TRBD1. This TCR was recovered from a girl less than two years old with a congenital heart defect. CDR3 region: CATSETGWEAFF. In nucleotides, the CDR3 is TGTGCCACCAGCGAGACAGGGTGGGAAGCTTTCTTT.